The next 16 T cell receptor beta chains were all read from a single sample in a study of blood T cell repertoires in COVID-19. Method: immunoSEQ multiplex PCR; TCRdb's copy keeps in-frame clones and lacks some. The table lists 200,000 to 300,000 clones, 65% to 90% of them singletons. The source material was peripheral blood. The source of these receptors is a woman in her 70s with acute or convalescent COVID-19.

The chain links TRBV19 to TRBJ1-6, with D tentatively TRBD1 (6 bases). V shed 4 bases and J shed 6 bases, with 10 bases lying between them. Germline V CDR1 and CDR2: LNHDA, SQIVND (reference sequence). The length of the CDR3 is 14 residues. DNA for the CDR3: TGTGCCAGTAGTAGTAGGGGGAGTAATTCACCCCTCCACTTT. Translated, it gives CASSSRGSNSPLHF.

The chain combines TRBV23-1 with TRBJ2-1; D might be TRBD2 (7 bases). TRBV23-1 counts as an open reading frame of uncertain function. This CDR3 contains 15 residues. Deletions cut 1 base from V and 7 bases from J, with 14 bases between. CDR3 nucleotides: TGCGCCAGCAGTCAATTGCGGGGGCAAGGGAATGAGCAGTTCTTC. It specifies CASSQLRGQGNEQFF.

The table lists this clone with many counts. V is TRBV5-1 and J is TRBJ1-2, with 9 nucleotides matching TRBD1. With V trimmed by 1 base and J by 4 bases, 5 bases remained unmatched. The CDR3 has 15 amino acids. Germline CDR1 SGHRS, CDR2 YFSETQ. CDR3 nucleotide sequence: TGCGCCAGCAGCTTGATTACAGGGGGCACCTATGGCTACACCTTC. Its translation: CASSLITGGTYGYTF.

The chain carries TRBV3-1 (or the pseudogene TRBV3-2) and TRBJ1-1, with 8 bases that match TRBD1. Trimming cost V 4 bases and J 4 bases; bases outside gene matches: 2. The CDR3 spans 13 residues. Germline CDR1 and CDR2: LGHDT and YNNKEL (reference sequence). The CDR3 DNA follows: TGTGCCAGCAGCCGGACAGGGACCACTGAAGCTTTCTTT. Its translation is CASSRTGTTEAFF.

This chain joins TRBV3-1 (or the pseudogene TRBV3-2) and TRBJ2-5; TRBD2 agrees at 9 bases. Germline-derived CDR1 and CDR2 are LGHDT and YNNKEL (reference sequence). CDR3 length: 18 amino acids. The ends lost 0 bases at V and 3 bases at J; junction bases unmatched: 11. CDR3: CASSQDQSGGPEEETQYF. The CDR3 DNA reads TGTGCCAGCAGCCAAGATCAAAGCGGGGGGCCTGAAGAAGAGACCCAGTACTTC.

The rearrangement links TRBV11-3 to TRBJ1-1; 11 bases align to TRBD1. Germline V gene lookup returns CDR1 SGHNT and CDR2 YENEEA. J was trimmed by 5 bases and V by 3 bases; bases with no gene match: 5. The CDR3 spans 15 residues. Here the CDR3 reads CASSFSGTGGTEAFF. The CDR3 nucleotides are TGTGCCAGCAGCTTCTCCGGGACAGGGGGGACTGAAGCTTTCTTT.

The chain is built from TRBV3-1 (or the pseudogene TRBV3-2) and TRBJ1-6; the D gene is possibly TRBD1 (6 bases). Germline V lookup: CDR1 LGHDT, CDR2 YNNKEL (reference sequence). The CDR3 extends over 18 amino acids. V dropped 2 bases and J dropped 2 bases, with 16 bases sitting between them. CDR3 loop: CASSQLPGVGAYNSPLHF. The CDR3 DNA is TGTGCCAGCAGCCAACTTCCAGGGGTTGGTGCCTATAATTCACCCCTCCACTTT.

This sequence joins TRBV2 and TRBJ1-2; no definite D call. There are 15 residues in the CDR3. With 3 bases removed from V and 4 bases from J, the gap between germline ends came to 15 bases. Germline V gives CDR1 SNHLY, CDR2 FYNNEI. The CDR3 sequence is CASSEADRTIYGYTF. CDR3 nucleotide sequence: TGTGCCAGCAGTGAGGCAGACCGAACTATCTATGGCTACACCTTC. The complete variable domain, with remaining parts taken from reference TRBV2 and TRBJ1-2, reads EPEVTQTPSHQVTQMGQEVILRCVPISNHLYFYWYRQILGQKVEFLVSFYNNEISEKSEIFDDQFSVERPDGSNFTLKIRSTKLEDSAMYFCASSEADRTIYGYTFGSGTRLTVV.

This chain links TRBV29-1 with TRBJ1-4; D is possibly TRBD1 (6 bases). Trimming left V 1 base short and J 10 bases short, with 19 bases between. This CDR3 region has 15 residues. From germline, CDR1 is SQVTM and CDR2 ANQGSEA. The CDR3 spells CSVEGLQGKVGKLFF. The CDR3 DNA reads TGCAGCGTTGAAGGTCTTCAGGGGAAGGTTGGAAAACTGTTTTTT.

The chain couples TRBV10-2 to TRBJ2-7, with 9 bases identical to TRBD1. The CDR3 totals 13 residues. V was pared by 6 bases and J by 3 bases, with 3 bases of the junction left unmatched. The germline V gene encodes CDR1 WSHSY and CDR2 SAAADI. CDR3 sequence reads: CASSETGGYEQYF. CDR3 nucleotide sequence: TGCGCCAGCAGCGAGACAGGGGGCTACGAGCAGTACTTC.

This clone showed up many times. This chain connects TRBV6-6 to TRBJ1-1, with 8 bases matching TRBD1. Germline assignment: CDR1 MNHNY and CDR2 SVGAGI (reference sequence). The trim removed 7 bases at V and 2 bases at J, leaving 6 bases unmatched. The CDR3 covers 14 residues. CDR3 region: CASTTGQGNTEAFF. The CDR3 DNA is TGTGCCAGCACTACCGGACAGGGTAACACTGAAGCTTTCTTT.

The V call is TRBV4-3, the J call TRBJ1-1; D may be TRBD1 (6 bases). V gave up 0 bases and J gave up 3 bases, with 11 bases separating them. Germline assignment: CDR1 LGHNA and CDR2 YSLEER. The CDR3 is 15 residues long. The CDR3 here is CASSQDWQGYTEAFF. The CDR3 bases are TGCGCCAGCAGCCAAGATTGGCAGGGGTACACTGAAGCTTTCTTT.

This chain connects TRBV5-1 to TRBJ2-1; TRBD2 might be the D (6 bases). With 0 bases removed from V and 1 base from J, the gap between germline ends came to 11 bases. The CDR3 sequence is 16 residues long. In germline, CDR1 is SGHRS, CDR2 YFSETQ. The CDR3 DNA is TGCGCCAGCAGCTTGGTTGGCGGGGAATCCTACAATGAGCAGTTCTTC. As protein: CASSLVGGESYNEQFF.

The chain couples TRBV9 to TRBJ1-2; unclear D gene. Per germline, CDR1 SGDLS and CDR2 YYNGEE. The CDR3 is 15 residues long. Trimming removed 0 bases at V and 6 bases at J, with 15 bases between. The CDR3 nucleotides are TGTGCCAGCAGCGTAGCTGCCAGTGATCGCCATGGCTACACCTTC. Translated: CASSVAASDRHGYTF.

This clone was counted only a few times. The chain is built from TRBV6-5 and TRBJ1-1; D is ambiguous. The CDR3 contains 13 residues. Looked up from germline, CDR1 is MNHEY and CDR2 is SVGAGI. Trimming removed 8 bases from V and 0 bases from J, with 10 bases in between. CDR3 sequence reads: CASVRGMNTEAFF. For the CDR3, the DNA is TGTGCCAGCGTACGGGGAATGAACACTGAAGCTTTCTTT.

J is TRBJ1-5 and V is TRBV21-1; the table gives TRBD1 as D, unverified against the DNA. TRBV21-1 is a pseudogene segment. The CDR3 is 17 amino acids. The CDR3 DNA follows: TGTGCCAGCAGCAAAGTCACAGGGGGCGCGGGCAATCAGCCCCAGCATTTT. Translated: CASSKVTGGAGNQPQHF.